This T cell receptor beta chain was captured in a study of cytomegalovirus exposure and HLA in healthy donors. Study-level points and caveats: Later, TCR association rates were found to vary by HLA locus, highest for DRB1 and lowest for HLA-C. An ancestry cluster, one associated with Asian ancestry, reportedly showed fewer N-insertions than the approximately 650-donor mean in a later analysis. In all likelihood, a cluster of highly shared sequence variants was a sequencing artifact.

This CDR3 has 16 residues. V lost 6 bases and J 0 bases, leaving 12 bases between the germline ends. CDR1 and CDR2 (germline): MNHNY, SVGAGI (reference sequence). For this clone: No antigen is known for it.

The primer mix had 60 Vbeta and 13 Jbeta primers. Profiling relied on immunoSEQ multiplex PCR, and the TCRdb table lists in-frame clones only, not all of them. The listing contains approximately 170,000 clones. The TCR was taken from a woman aged 18-29 years in good health and CMV-seropositive. Sequenced input: PBMCs. This chain joins TRBV6-6 and TRBJ2-6; D gene unclear. The CDR3 DNA follows: TGTGCCAGCAGCCAAAAACGGAGCTCTGGGGCCAACGTCCTGACTTTC. Protein sequence: CASSQKRSSGANVLTF.